This T cell receptor (beta chain) was identified in a study of blood T cell repertoires in COVID-19. Turning to the study itself: COVID-19 samples from acute and convalescent phases originated in the United States, Italy and Spain. Sample material is recorded as cDNA or gDNA derived from T cells, B-cell-depleted T cells, or PBMCs.

The CDR3 runs to 16 residues. After removal of 4 bases from V and 1 base from J, the junction contained 5 bases not matched to a gene. Germline lookup yields CDR1 KGHDR and CDR2 SFDVKD. Data came from immunoSEQ multiplex PCR; TCRdb stores just in-frame clones and leaves some out. The sample gives tens of thousands of clones, about 84% of which show up once; about 23% is in the top ten. J is TRBJ2-2 and V is TRBV24-1, with TRBD1 matching 7 bases. This receptor was identified in a man older than 75 with active or convalescent COVID-19. Sequenced material: peripheral blood. DNA of the CDR3: TGTGCCACCAGTGAACCCCGGACAGGGAACACCGGGGAGCTGTTTTTT. Encoded protein: CATSEPRTGNTGELFF.